The rows below give T cell receptor beta chains drawn from one sample of a study of vaccination and CD4 T cells after COVID-19. TCRdb reanalysed the PCR reads using MiXCR and keeps one entry per CDR3 protein. The sample shows 12,000 or so distinct CDR3 sequences, roughly 43% of them seen only once. Antigen specificity for these receptors is unknown. Sequenced: CD4+ T cells from blood, cultured in vitro. Receptors originate from a human donor who had recovered from COVID-19. Both conserved end residues are part of each CDR3. Each record gives: CDR3 DNA, CDR3 protein, clone size, D gene, V gene, J gene. The D gene is left open where the match is weak. Clone size is given for some rows only: seen once, a few or many times, or a class if the clone is expanded.

TGTGCCGTGGGGACAGGGGGCGGTTCACCCCTCCACTTT	CAVGTGGGSPLHF	.	TRBD1	TRBV10-3	TRBJ1-6
TGTGCCAGCAGTTTTCCTGGTGCTGCTAACTATGGCTACACCTTC	CASSFPGAANYGYTF	.	.	TRBV28	TRBJ1-2
TGTGCCAGCAGCTTAGCCTCCGGGACAGGGCGGACTATTGGCTACACCTTC	CASSLASGTGRTIGYTF	.	TRBD1	TRBV7-6	TRBJ1-2
TGTGCCAGCGGACTTGGGTATGGCTACACCTTC	CASGLGYGYTF	few	.	TRBV21-1	TRBJ1-2
TGTGCCAGCAGTTCCAACGATGGACAGGGGAACCCTTACGAGCAGTACTTC	CASSSNDGQGNPYEQYF	.	TRBD1	TRBV12-3/TRBV12-4	TRBJ2-7
TGCAGTGCCAAAAGGGGGCCTAGCACAGATACGCAGTATTTT	CSAKRGPSTDTQYF	few	TRBD1	TRBV20-1	TRBJ2-3
TGTGCCATCAGTGAGTCGACTCTCCATGGCTACACCTTC	CAISESTLHGYTF	.	.	TRBV10-3	TRBJ1-2
TGTGCCAGCAACCAACGGGGGTGGAATACGCAGTATTTT	CASNQRGWNTQYF	.	.	TRBV5-4	TRBJ2-3
TGTGCCGTAAGAGACAGGTTTGGCACTGAAGCTTTCTTT	CAVRDRFGTEAFF	.	.	TRBV19	TRBJ1-1
TGCAGTGCTAGAGATTGGGGGACAGATAGCTCCTACGAGCAGTACTTC	CSARDWGTDSSYEQYF	.	TRBD1	TRBV20-1	TRBJ2-7
TGTGCCAGCAGCCCTCTGACCACAGGTCTACGTAGCAATGAGCAGTTCTTC	CASSPLTTGLRSNEQFF	.	.	TRBV21-1	TRBJ2-1
TGCAGTGCTAGAAATCCTAGCGGGGGCACAGATACGCAGTATTTT	CSARNPSGGTDTQYF	.	TRBD2	TRBV20-1	TRBJ2-3
TGTGCCAGCAGTTACTCACGGGGGGCCTCCTACAATGAGCAGTTCTTC	CASSYSRGASYNEQFF	once	.	TRBV6-2/TRBV6-3	TRBJ2-1
TGTGCCAGCAGCTTAGGACAGGCCTATGGCTACACCTTC	CASSLGQAYGYTF	few	.	TRBV11-2	TRBJ1-2
TGTGCCAGCAGCTTAGGGGGAACCTATGGCTACACCTTC	CASSLGGTYGYTF	.	.	TRBV7-9	TRBJ1-2
TGTGCCAGCAGCTTAAATTTGAGTAATGAGCAGTTCTTC	CASSLNLSNEQFF	.	.	TRBV7-2	TRBJ2-1
TGTGCCAGCAGCCCATCTCAGAAGGGGTCGACCATATATTTT	CASSPSQKGSTIYF	once	.	TRBV11-3	TRBJ1-3
TGCGCCAGCAGCCGAGACAGGGGGCTCGGTGAAAAACTGTTTTTT	CASSRDRGLGEKLFF	.	TRBD1	TRBV4-1	TRBJ1-4